This T cell receptor (beta chain) appears in the sequencing data of a study of CD8 T cells in ankylosing spondylitis. Findings and limits, study-wide: There were earlier reports of some motif variants in reactive arthritis synovial fluid and blood. Ankylosing spondylitis blood appeared to carry a characteristic TCR beta motif of seven to nine highly homologous variants. From matched ankylosing spondylitis synovial fluid, disease-linked clones were reportedly recovered at significantly enriched levels. Disease-linked clones bore a CD8+ phenotype and were relatively rare in peripheral blood.

This clonotype was seen more than once but under ten times. Its antigen remains unidentified. V lost 5 bases, J lost 3 bases, and 11 bases lay in between. CDR3 length: 13 amino acids. Germline V CDR1 and CDR2: SEHNR, FQNEAQ (reference sequence). Molecular-barcoded quantitative 5'-RACE produced these TCR beta libraries. MiXCR, run by TCRdb on the 5' RACE reads, gives a single entry per CDR3 protein. The repertoire holds under 250,000 distinct CDR3 sequences, with 5.5% to 7.5% as singletons. This sequence was found in a male donor with ankylosing spondylitis. The chain links TRBV7-9 to TRBJ2-7; the D gene could be TRBD1 or TRBD2 (5 bases each). The sequencing sample was made of blood, either unsorted or a sorted T cell fraction (not recorded which). CDR3 in amino acids: CASSPGPNYEQYF. The CDR3 DNA reads TGTGCCAGCAGCCCGGGACCAAACTACGAGCAGTACTTC.